The T cell receptor beta chain described here comes from a study of T cell responses to AZD1222 COVID-19 vaccine. Here immunoSEQ multiplex PCR was the method, and the copy in TCRdb shows in-frame clones only, minus some. The sample holds approximately 130,000 clones, roughly 90% seen once. Germline CDR1 is SEHNR and CDR2 is FQNEAQ (reference sequence). Trimming removed 0 bases at V and 0 bases at J, with 0 bases between. This CDR3 is built from 13 residues. The sample consisted of peripheral blood, taken on day 0 of AZD1222 vaccination. This clonotype originated in an adult in good health. V and J are TRBV7-9 and TRBJ1-5; D not certain. The CDR3 protein is CASSLASNQPQHF. The CDR3 DNA is TGTGCCAGCAGCTTAGCTAGCAATCAGCCCCAGCATTTT.